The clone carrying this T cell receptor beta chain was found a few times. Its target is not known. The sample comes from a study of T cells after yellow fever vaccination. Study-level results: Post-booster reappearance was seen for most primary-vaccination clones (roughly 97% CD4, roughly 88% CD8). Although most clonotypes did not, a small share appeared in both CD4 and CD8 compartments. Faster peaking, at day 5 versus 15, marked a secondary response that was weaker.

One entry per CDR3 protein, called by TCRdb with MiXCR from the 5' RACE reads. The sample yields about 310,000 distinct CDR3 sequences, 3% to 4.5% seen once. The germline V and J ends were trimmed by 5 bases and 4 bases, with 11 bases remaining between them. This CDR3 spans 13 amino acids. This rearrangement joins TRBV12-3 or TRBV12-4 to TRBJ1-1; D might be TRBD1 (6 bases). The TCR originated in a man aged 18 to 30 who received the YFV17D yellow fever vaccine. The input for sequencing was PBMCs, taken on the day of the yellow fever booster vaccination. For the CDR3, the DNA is TGTGCCAGCAGTACAGGGCGGAGCACTGAAGCTTTCTTT. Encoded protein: CASSTGRSTEAFF.